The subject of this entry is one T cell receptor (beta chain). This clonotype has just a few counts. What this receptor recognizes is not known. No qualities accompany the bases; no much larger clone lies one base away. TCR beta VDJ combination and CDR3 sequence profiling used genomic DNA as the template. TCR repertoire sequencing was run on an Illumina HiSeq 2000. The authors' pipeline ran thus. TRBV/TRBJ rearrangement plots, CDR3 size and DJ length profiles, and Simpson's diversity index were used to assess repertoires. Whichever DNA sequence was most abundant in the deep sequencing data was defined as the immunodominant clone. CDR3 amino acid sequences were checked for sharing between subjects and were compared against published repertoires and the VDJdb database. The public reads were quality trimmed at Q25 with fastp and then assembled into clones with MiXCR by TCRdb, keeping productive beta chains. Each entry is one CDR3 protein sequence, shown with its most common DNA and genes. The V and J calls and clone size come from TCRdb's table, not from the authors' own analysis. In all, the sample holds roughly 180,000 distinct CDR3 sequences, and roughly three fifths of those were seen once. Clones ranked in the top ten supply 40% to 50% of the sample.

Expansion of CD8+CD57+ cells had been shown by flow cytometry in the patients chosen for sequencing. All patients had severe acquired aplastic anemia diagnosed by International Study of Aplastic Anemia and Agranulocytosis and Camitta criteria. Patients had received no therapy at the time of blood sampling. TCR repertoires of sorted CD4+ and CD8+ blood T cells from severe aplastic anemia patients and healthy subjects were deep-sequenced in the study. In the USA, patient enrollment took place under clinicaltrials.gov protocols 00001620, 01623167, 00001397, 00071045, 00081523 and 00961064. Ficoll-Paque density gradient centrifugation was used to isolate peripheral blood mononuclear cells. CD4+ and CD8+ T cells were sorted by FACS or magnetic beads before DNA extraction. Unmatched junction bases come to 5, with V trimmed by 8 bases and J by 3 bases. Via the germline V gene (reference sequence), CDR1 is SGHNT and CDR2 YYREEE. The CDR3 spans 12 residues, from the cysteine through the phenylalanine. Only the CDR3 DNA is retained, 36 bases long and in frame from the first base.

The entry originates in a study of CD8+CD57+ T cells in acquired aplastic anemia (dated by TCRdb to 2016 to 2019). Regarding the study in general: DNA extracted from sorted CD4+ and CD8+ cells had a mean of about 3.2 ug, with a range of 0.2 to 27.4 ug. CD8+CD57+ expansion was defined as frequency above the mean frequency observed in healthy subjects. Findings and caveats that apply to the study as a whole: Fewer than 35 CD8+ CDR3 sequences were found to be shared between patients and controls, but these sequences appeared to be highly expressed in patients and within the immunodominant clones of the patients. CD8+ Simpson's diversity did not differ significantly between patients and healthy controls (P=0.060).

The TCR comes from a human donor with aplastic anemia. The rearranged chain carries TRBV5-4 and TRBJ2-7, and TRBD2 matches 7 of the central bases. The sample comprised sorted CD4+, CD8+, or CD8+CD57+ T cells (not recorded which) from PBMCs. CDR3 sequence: CASKGGGYEQYF. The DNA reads TGTGCCAGTAAGGGCGGGGGCTACGAGCAGTACTTC.